The T cell receptor beta chain under discussion was sequenced for a study of blood T cell repertoires in COVID-19. Participants spanned ages about 18 to 95 years and resided in fewer than 30 US areas. As handled by the study authors: It was from reference gene primer amplification that nucleated cell counts were estimated. This table comes from immunoSEQ multiplex PCR, and its TCRdb copy is limited to in-frame clones, with some not included. D and trimming come from the DNA, and the V and J calls and clone size come from that table. Of about 370,000 clones in the sample, over 75% were seen once. Germline V CDR1 and CDR2: KGHDR, SFDVKD. Trimming at V came to 8 bases and at J to 0 bases, leaving 9 bases not matched to a gene. The CDR3 has 15 amino acids.

The TCR originated in a man between 18 and 29 years old who had recovered from COVID-19. The sequenced sample consisted of PBMCs or T cells enriched from blood (not recorded which). The chain recombines TRBV24-1 with TRBJ2-7; 7 bases match TRBD1. The CDR3: CATNQTGRSSYEQYF. CDR3 DNA sequence: TGTGCCACCAATCAGACAGGGAGAAGCTCCTACGAGCAGTACTTC.